The rows below give T cell receptor beta chains drawn from one sample of a study of metastatic and nonmetastatic thyroid tumors. TCRdb redid the clone calls on the PCR reads using MiXCR. The table shows tens of thousands of clones, with 15% to 20% occurring only once. Sequenced sample: blood. These receptors were taken from a male donor with papillary thyroid cancer or a benign thyroid nodule (not recorded which). Some clones in this sample may be carry-over from other donors' samples. Each CDR3 is given with its conserved first and last residue. Fields, in order: clone size, D gene, J gene, V gene, CDR3 DNA, CDR3 protein. A D gene is named only where the DNA matches it firmly. Where a row states a size, it is once, few, many or the class of an expanded clone; other rows omit it.

clone_size: .; d_call: .; j_call: TRBJ1-2; v_call: TRBV6-1; cdr3_nt: TGTGCCAGCAGTGAAGAGCCGACAGGAGGCTATGGCTACACCTTC; cdr3_aa: CASSEEPTGGYGYTF
clone_size: medium-sized; d_call: .; j_call: TRBJ2-2; v_call: TRBV12-5; cdr3_nt: TGTGCTAGTGACCACTCGGGGGATGGAGCGAACACCGGGGAGCTGTTTTTT; cdr3_aa: CASDHSGDGANTGELFF
clone_size: many; d_call: .; j_call: TRBJ2-7; v_call: TRBV9; cdr3_nt: TGTGCCAGCAGTGGGGACGGCGGATACGAGCAGTACTTC; cdr3_aa: CASSGDGGYEQYF
clone_size: .; d_call: .; j_call: TRBJ1-1; v_call: TRBV10-3; cdr3_nt: TGTGCCATCAGCCCGCAGGTTCGGGACACTGAAGCTTTCTTT; cdr3_aa: CAISPQVRDTEAFF
clone_size: many; d_call: TRBD1; j_call: TRBJ2-3; v_call: TRBV25-1; cdr3_nt: TGTGCCAGCAGTGAAGGATCCGGGGGACAGGGGCCAGATACGCAGTATTTT; cdr3_aa: CASSEGSGGQGPDTQYF
clone_size: .; d_call: .; j_call: TRBJ2-3; v_call: TRBV11-3; cdr3_nt: TGTGCCAGCAGTTCCGGGGGTGGGAGAACAGATACGCAGTATTTT; cdr3_aa: CASSSGGGRTDTQYF
clone_size: .; d_call: .; j_call: TRBJ2-5; v_call: TRBV7-2; cdr3_nt: TGTGCCAGCAGCTTAGAGACACTGGAGACCCAGTACTTC; cdr3_aa: CASSLETLETQYF
clone_size: many; d_call: TRBD2; j_call: TRBJ2-2; v_call: TRBV20-1; cdr3_nt: TGCAGTGCTAGAGCCGGGACTAGCGATTCCGGGGAGCTGTTTTTT; cdr3_aa: CSARAGTSDSGELFF
clone_size: many; d_call: .; j_call: TRBJ2-7; v_call: TRBV28; cdr3_nt: TGTGCCAGCAGTTTTGGGGCGGACGAGCAGTACTTC; cdr3_aa: CASSFGADEQYF
clone_size: .; d_call: TRBD1; j_call: TRBJ2-7; v_call: TRBV11-2; cdr3_nt: TGTGCCAGCAGCTTAATCGGGACAGGGAGCTCCGAGCAGTACTTC; cdr3_aa: CASSLIGTGSSEQYF
clone_size: .; d_call: .; j_call: TRBJ2-4; v_call: TRBV16; cdr3_nt: TGTGCCAGCAGCCCGGGCGTACGCGCGATAGCCAAAAACATTCAGTACTTC; cdr3_aa: CASSPGVRAIAKNIQYF
clone_size: few; d_call: TRBD1; j_call: TRBJ1-4; v_call: TRBV2; cdr3_nt: TGTGCCAGCACCCTAATAGGGGACAGGGATGAAAAACTGTTTTTT; cdr3_aa: CASTLIGDRDEKLFF
clone_size: medium-sized; d_call: .; j_call: TRBJ2-7; v_call: TRBV12-3/TRBV12-4; cdr3_nt: TGTGCCAGCAGTTTATTCGGCTTCGGGCAGTACTTC; cdr3_aa: CASSLFGFGQYF
clone_size: .; d_call: TRBD1; j_call: TRBJ1-2; v_call: TRBV7-9; cdr3_nt: TGTGCCAGCAGCCCAGGACAGGGGCCTCCTGGCTACACCTTC; cdr3_aa: CASSPGQGPPGYTF
clone_size: many; d_call: .; j_call: TRBJ2-1; v_call: TRBV5-1; cdr3_nt: TGCGCCAGCAGCTTTAGCGGCCCGACACCCAATGAGCAGTTCTTC; cdr3_aa: CASSFSGPTPNEQFF
clone_size: many; d_call: .; j_call: TRBJ2-2; v_call: TRBV7-3; cdr3_nt: TGTGCCAGCAGCTCACCGGAGGGGAACACCGGGGAGCTGTTTTTT; cdr3_aa: CASSSPEGNTGELFF
clone_size: .; d_call: TRBD1; j_call: TRBJ2-6; v_call: TRBV6-5; cdr3_nt: TGTGCCAGCAGACTCGGACAGGGAAGCTCTGGGGTCAACGTCCTGACTTTC; cdr3_aa: CASRLGQGSSGVNVLTF
clone_size: many; d_call: .; j_call: TRBJ2-2; v_call: TRBV28; cdr3_nt: TGTGCCAGCAGGGGGGCAGGCGGGGAGCTGTTTTTT; cdr3_aa: CASRGAGGELFF
clone_size: medium-sized; d_call: TRBD2; j_call: TRBJ2-7; v_call: TRBV6-1; cdr3_nt: TGTGCCGCCTCGGGGGGCGGGAGGGACGAGCAGTACTTC; cdr3_aa: CAASGGGRDEQYF
clone_size: many; d_call: TRBD2; j_call: TRBJ2-1; v_call: TRBV7-3; cdr3_nt: TGTGCCAGCCAACAGACTAGCGGGGGCAATGAGCAGTTCTTC; cdr3_aa: CASQQTSGGNEQFF
clone_size: few; d_call: .; j_call: TRBJ1-6; v_call: TRBV19; cdr3_nt: TGTGCCAGTAGTACCGGAGTCGTTAATTCACCCCTCCACTTT; cdr3_aa: CASSTGVVNSPLHF
clone_size: .; d_call: .; j_call: TRBJ2-6; v_call: TRBV30; cdr3_nt: TGTGCCTGGTGGTCTTCTGGGGCCAGCGTCCTGACTTTC; cdr3_aa: CAWWSSGASVLTF
clone_size: .; d_call: TRBD1; j_call: TRBJ1-2; v_call: TRBV19; cdr3_nt: TGTGCCAGTAGTACCTATGGACAGGGGAACTATGGCTACACCTTC; cdr3_aa: CASSTYGQGNYGYTF
clone_size: few; d_call: TRBD1; j_call: TRBJ1-2; v_call: TRBV28; cdr3_nt: TGTGCCAGCAGTTTAGTTAAGGGGGCGATGGATGGCTACACCTTC; cdr3_aa: CASSLVKGAMDGYTF
clone_size: few; d_call: TRBD2; j_call: TRBJ2-7; v_call: TRBV5-5; cdr3_nt: TGTGCCAGCAGCTCGAGCGGGACCCGAATGTTTCACGAGCAGTACTTC; cdr3_aa: CASSSSGTRMFHEQYF
clone_size: many; d_call: .; j_call: TRBJ2-5; v_call: TRBV4-1; cdr3_nt: TGCGCCAGCAGCCAAGATGAGGAGTATCCCCCCCAGTACTTC; cdr3_aa: CASSQDEEYPPQYF
clone_size: many; d_call: .; j_call: TRBJ2-1; v_call: TRBV9; cdr3_nt: TGTGCCAGCAGCGCGGCCGGGTCGAACAATGAGCAGTTCTTC; cdr3_aa: CASSAAGSNNEQFF
clone_size: many; d_call: TRBD2; j_call: TRBJ2-2; v_call: TRBV3-1; cdr3_nt: TGTGCCAGCAGCAGAGGGACTAGCGGGGCAACCGGGGAGCTGTTTTTT; cdr3_aa: CASSRGTSGATGELFF
clone_size: many; d_call: .; j_call: TRBJ2-7; v_call: TRBV4-1; cdr3_nt: TGCGCCAGCAGCCCCCCCCGGGTACCTTACGAGCAGTACTTC; cdr3_aa: CASSPPRVPYEQYF
clone_size: many; d_call: .; j_call: TRBJ1-1; v_call: TRBV20-1; cdr3_nt: TGCAGTGCTTGGGCACAGGGTTCGAACACTGAAGCTTTCTTT; cdr3_aa: CSAWAQGSNTEAFF
clone_size: many; d_call: .; j_call: TRBJ2-2; v_call: TRBV9; cdr3_nt: TGTGCCAGCAGCCTATTAGGTGGGGGCAGTGGCGGGGAGCTGTTTTTT; cdr3_aa: CASSLLGGGSGGELFF
clone_size: .; d_call: .; j_call: TRBJ2-7; v_call: TRBV19; cdr3_nt: TGTGCCCCCCCCCCCCCTGACGTCTACGAGCAGTACTTC; cdr3_aa: CAPPPPDVYEQYF
clone_size: .; d_call: .; j_call: TRBJ2-7; v_call: TRBV20-1; cdr3_nt: TGCAGTGCTAAAGGGGGACACTCCTACGAGCAGTACTTC; cdr3_aa: CSAKGGHSYEQYF
clone_size: many; d_call: .; j_call: TRBJ1-5; v_call: TRBV24-1; cdr3_nt: TGTGCCACCAGTGATTTTTCCGAGGGCAATCAGCCCCAGCATTTT; cdr3_aa: CATSDFSEGNQPQHF
clone_size: .; d_call: .; j_call: TRBJ2-2; v_call: TRBV7-6; cdr3_nt: TGTGCCAGCAGCTTAGCATGGGCAGCCAACACCGGTGAGCTGTTTTTT; cdr3_aa: CASSLAWAANTGELFF
clone_size: .; d_call: .; j_call: TRBJ1-1; v_call: TRBV6-5; cdr3_nt: TGTGCCAGCAGTCCCCGGGCAGGGACACGAGATATGAACACTGAAGCTTTCTTT; cdr3_aa: CASSPRAGTRDMNTEAFF
clone_size: .; d_call: .; j_call: TRBJ2-1; v_call: TRBV2; cdr3_nt: TGTGCCAGCAGTACCAGGGATGAGCAGTTCTTC; cdr3_aa: CASSTRDEQFF
clone_size: medium-sized; d_call: .; j_call: TRBJ1-2; v_call: TRBV10-3; cdr3_nt: TGTGCCATCAGGGCGGAGGGACCCTATGGCTACACCTTC; cdr3_aa: CAIRAEGPYGYTF
clone_size: once; d_call: TRBD1; j_call: TRBJ1-2; v_call: TRBV13; cdr3_nt: TGTGCCAGCAGCGACAGGGCATCCTATGGCTACACCTTC; cdr3_aa: CASSDRASYGYTF
clone_size: medium-sized; d_call: .; j_call: TRBJ2-2; v_call: TRBV6-1; cdr3_nt: TGTGCCAGCCTAGCTCCGGGGCTGGACACCGGGGAGCTGTTTTTT; cdr3_aa: CASLAPGLDTGELFF
clone_size: medium-sized; d_call: TRBD2; j_call: TRBJ2-1; v_call: TRBV12-3/TRBV12-4; cdr3_nt: TGTGCCAGCAGTTACGGGACTAGCGGGTACAATGAGCAGTTCTTC; cdr3_aa: CASSYGTSGYNEQFF
clone_size: .; d_call: .; j_call: TRBJ2-1; v_call: TRBV7-6; cdr3_nt: TGTGCCAGCAGCGAGGGGAGTGAGCAGTTCTTC; cdr3_aa: CASSEGSEQFF
clone_size: many; d_call: .; j_call: TRBJ1-4; v_call: TRBV28; cdr3_nt: TGTGCCAGCAGCACCGGGTCCCCTGAAAAACTGTTTTTT; cdr3_aa: CASSTGSPEKLFF